These 14 T cell receptor beta chains originate from one sample sequenced in a study of T cells expressing NK-cell markers. TCRdb reworked the 5' RACE reads into one entry per CDR3 protein, no DNA. The sample's table shows under 200,000 distinct CDR3 sequences. The sequenced sample was blood T cells: a sorted CD56 or NKG2C T cell subset, CD4+ or CD8+ T cells, or bulk PBMC T cells (not recorded which). Receptors originate from a woman aged 18-70 years in good health.

This chain links TRBV12-3 or TRBV12-4 with TRBJ1-3. The CDR3 consists of 15 residues. The CDR3 sequence is CASKASVLSGNTIYF.

The rearrangement uses TRBV10-3 and TRBJ2-1; the D call from TCRdb, TRBD1, cannot be confirmed without DNA. This CDR3 comprises 14 residues. Germline CDR1 and CDR2: ENHRY and SYGVKD. This CDR3 reads CAIRREGRGNEQFF.

The chain couples TRBV20-1 to TRBJ2-3; TCRdb's assignment of TRBD2 cannot be checked, as there is no DNA. Germline V gene sequence: CDR1 DFQATT, CDR2 SNEGSKA (reference sequence). CDR3 length equals 15 residues. The CDR3 loop reads CSARPGTSGGDTQYF.

The CDR3: CASSQSTTGRKTQYF. The chain uses TRBV14 and TRBJ2-5. The CDR3 sequence is 15 residues long. Germline CDR1 SGHDN, CDR2 FVKESK. Full variable domain (remainder filled in from reference TRBV14 and TRBJ2-5): EAGVTQFPSHSVIEKGQTVTLRCDPISGHDNLYWYRRVMGKEIKFLLHFVKESKQDESGMPNNRFLAERTGGTYSTLKVQPAELEDSGVYFCASSQSTTGRKTQYFGPGTRLLVL.

The rearrangement uses TRBV7-9 and TRBJ2-7; TCRdb names TRBD1, which stays unverified in the absence of DNA. The CDR3 consists of 12 residues. Per germline, CDR1 SEHNR and CDR2 FQNEAQ (reference sequence). This CDR3 is CASRAGQGEQYF.

This CDR3 reads CASRGPRGGDNEQFF. This chain joins TRBV12-3 or TRBV12-4 and TRBJ2-1; TCRdb designates TRBD1, a call that cannot be tested without DNA. This CDR3 is 15 amino acids long.

The chain joins TRBV5-1 to TRBJ1-4. This CDR3 contains 13 residues. Germline-derived CDR1 and CDR2 are SGHRS and YFSETQ. The CDR3 region is CASSLPTSEKLFF.

The CDR3: CASRSGTGKNTQYF. This rearrangement joins TRBV5-1 to TRBJ2-3; TCRdb outputs TRBD1, but without DNA this stays unchecked. Germline V CDR1 and CDR2: SGHRS, YFSETQ. CDR3 length: 14 amino acids. Complete variable domain (other parts from reference TRBV5-1 and TRBJ2-3): KAGVTQTPRYLIKTRGQQVTLSCSPISGHRSVSWYQQTPGQGLQFLFEYFSETQRNKGNFPGRFSGRQFSNSRSEMNVSTLELGDSALYLCASRSGTGKNTQYFGPGTRLTVL.

The chain is built from TRBV18 and TRBJ1-1; TCRdb selects TRBD1, and the lack of DNA leaves this call unchecked. This CDR3 has 15 amino acids. Per the germline V gene, CDR1 is KGHSH and CDR2 is LQKENI. The CDR3 region is CASSPRQGQDTEAFF. Full variable domain (missing parts from reference TRBV18 and TRBJ1-1): NAGVMQNPRHLVRRRGQEARLRCSPMKGHSHVYWYRQLPEEGLKFMVYLQKENIIDESGMPKERFSAEFPKEGPSILRIQQVVRGDSAAYFCASSPRQGQDTEAFFGQGTRLTVV.

The rearrangement joins TRBV6-1 to TRBJ2-1; the D call from TCRdb, TRBD1, cannot be confirmed without DNA. The CDR3 extends over 15 amino acids. Germline CDR1 reads MNHNS; CDR2 reads SASEGT. The CDR3 protein is CASSAGTGGANEQFF.

The rearrangement uses TRBV9 and TRBJ1-2. Germline V lookup: CDR1 SGDLS, CDR2 YYNGEE. The CDR3 runs to 12 residues. Here the CDR3 reads CASSPEGFGYTF.

This chain connects TRBV5-1 to TRBJ2-7; the D gene TCRdb calls, TRBD1, cannot be checked with no DNA. The CDR3 runs to 16 residues. Germline CDR1 is SGHRS and CDR2 is YFSETQ. The CDR3 loop is CASSLSLAGRGSEQYF.

The chain carries TRBV12-3 or TRBV12-4 and TRBJ2-5; TCRdb picks TRBD1, but there is no DNA to check that call. The length of the CDR3 is 13 residues. CDR3 residues: CASRETPSETQYF.

V gene TRBV7-9 combines with J gene TRBJ2-1. CDR1 and CDR2 (germline): SEHNR, FQNEAQ (reference sequence). The CDR3 extends over 13 amino acids. This chain's CDR3 is CASSLADGNEQFF. The full variable domain, rest sourced from reference TRBV7-9 and TRBJ2-1, is DTGVSQNPRHKITKRGQNVTFRCDPISEHNRLYWYRQTLGQGPEFLTYFQNEAQLEKSRLLSDRFSAERPKGSFSTLEIQRTEQGDSAMYLCASSLADGNEQFFGPGTRLTVL.